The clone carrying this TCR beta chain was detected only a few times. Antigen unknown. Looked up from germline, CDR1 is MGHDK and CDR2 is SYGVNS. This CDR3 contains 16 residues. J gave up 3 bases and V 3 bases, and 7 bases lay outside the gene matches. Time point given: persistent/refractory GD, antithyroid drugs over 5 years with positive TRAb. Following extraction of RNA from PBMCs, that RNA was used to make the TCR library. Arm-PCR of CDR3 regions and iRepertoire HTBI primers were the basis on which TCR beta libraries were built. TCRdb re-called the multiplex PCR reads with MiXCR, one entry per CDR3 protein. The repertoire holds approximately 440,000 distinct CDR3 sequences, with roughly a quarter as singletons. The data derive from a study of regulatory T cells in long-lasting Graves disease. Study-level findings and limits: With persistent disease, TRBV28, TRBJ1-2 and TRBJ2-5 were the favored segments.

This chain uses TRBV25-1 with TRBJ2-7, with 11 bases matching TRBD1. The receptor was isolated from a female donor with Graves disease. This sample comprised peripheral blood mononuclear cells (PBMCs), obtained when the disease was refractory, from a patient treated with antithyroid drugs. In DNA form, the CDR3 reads TGTGCCAGCAGTGAGCAAGGGACAGGGGGAAACTACGAGCAGTACTTC. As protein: CASSEQGTGGNYEQYF.